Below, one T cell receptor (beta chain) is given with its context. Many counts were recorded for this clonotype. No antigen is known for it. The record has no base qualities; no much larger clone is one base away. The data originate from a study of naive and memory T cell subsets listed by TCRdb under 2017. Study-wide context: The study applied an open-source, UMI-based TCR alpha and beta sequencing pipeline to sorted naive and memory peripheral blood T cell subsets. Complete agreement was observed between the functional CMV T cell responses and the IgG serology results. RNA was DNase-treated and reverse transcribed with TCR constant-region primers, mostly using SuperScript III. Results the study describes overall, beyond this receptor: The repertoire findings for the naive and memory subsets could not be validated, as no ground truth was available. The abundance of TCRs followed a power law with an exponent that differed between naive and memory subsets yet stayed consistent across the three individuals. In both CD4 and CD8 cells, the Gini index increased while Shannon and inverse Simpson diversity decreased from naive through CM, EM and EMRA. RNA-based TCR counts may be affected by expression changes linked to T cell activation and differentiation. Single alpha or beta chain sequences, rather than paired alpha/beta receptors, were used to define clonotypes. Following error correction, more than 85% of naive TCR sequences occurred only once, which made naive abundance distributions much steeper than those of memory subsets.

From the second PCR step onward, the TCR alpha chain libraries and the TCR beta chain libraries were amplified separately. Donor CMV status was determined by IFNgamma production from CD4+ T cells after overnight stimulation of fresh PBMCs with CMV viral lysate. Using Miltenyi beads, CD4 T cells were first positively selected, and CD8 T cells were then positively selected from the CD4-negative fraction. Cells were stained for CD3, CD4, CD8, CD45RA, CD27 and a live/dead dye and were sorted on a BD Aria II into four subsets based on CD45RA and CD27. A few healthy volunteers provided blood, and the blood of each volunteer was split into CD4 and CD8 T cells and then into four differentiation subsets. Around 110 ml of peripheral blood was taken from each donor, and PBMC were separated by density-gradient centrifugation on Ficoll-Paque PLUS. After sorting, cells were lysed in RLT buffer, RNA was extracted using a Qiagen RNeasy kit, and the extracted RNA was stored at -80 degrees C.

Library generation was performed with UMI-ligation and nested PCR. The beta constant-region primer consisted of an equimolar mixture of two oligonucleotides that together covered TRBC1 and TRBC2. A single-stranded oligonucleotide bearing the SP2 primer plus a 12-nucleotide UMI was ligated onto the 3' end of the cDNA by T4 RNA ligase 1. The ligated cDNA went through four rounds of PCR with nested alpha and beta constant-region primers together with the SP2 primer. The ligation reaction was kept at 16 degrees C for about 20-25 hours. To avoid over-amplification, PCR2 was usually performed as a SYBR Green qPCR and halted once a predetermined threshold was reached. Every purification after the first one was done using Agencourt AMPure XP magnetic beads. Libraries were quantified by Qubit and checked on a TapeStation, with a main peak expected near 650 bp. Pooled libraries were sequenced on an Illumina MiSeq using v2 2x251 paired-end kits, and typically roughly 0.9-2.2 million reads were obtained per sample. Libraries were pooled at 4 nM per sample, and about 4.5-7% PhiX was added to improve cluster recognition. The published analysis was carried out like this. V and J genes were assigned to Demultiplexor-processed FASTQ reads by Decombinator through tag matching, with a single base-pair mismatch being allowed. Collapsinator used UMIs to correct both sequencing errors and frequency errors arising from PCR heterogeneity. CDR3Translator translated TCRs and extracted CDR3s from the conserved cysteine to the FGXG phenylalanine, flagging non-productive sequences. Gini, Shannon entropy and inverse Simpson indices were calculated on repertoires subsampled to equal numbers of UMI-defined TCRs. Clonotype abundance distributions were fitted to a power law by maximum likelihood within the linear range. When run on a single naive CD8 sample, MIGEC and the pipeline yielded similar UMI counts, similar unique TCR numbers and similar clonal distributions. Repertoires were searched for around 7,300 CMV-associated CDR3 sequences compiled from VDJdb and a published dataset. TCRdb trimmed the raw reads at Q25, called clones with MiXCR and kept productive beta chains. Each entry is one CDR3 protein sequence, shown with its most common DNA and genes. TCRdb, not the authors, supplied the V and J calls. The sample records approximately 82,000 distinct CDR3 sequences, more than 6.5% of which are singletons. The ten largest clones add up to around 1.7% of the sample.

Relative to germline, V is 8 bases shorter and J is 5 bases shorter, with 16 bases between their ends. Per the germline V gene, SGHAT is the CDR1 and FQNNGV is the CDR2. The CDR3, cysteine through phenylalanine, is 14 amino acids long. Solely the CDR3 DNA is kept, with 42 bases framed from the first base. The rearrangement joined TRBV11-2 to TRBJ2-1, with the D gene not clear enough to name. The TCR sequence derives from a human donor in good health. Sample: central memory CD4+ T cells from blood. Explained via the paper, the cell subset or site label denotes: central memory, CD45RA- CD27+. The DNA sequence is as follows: TGTGCCAGCTGCAGTCTCCCGTCGAACAATGAGCAGTTCTTC. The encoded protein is CASCSLPSNNEQFF.